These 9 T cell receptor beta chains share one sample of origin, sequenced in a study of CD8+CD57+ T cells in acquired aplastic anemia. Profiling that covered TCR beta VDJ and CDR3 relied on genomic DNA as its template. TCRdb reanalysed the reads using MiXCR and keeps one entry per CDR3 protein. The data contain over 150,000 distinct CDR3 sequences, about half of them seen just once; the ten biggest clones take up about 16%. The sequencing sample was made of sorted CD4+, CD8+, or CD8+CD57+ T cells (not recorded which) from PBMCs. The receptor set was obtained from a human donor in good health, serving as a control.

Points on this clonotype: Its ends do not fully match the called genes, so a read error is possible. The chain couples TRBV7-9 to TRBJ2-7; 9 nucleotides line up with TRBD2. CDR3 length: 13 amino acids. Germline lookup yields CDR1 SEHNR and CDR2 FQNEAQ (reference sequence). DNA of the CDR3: TGTGCCAGCAGCTTGGGACTAGCCTACGTGCAGTATTTC. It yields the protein CASSLGLAYVQYF. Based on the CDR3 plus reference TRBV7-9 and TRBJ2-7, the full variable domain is DTGVSQNPRHKITKRGQNVTFRCDPISEHNRLYWYRQTLGQGPEFLTYFQNEAQLEKSRLLSDRFSAERPKGSFSTLEIQRTEQGDSAMYLCASSLGLAYVQYFGPGTRLTVT.

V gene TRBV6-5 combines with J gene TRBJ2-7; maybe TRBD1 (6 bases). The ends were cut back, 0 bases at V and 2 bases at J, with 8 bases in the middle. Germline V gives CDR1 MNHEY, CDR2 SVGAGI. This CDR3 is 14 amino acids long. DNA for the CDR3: TGTGCCAGCAGTTACTCGAGGACAGCCTACGAGCAGTACTTC. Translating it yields CASSYSRTAYEQYF.

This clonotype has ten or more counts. Here the CDR3 reads CATPGEGATNNSPLHF. The CDR3 nucleotides read TGTGCCACCCCGGGGGAGGGGGCTACGAATAATTCACCCCTCCACTTT. V is TRBV7-9 and J is TRBJ1-6, with 7 positions matching TRBD1. CDR1 SEHNR and CDR2 FQNEAQ come from the germline V gene (reference sequence). V trimming: 10 bases; J trimming: 5 bases; junction bases outside the gene matches: 14. The CDR3 covers 16 residues.

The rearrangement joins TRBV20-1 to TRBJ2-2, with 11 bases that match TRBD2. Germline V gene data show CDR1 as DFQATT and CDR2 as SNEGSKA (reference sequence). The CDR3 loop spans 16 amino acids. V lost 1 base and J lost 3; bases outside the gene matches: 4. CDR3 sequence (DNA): TGCAGTGCTAGAGGTAGCGGGGGGGCAGACACCGGGGAGCTGTTTTTT. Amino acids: CSARGSGGADTGELFF.

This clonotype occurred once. DNA for the CDR3: TGTGCCAGCAGCTTAGCCCTGAGACTAGCGGGGGGAGAGGAGACCCAGTACTTC. It translates to CASSLALRLAGGEETQYF. The gene calls are TRBV7-8 and TRBJ2-5, with 13 nucleotides matching TRBD2. The germline V gene has CDR1 SGHVS and CDR2 FQNEAQ. V dropped 0 bases and J dropped 5; count of bases not matched to a gene: 9. CDR3 size: 18 residues. The full variable domain, rest sourced from reference TRBV7-8 and TRBJ2-5, is GAGVSQSPRYKVAKRGQDVALRCDPISGHVSLFWYQQALGQGPEFLTYFQNEAQLDKSGLPSDRFFAERPEGSVSTLKIQRTQQEDSAVYLCASSLALRLAGGEETQYFGPGTRLLVL.

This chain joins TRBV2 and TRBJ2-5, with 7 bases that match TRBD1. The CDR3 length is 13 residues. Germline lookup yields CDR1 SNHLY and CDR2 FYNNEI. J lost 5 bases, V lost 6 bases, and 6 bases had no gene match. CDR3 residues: CASRTGTPETQYF. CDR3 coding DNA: TGTGCCAGCAGGACAGGGACACCCGAGACCCAGTACTTC.

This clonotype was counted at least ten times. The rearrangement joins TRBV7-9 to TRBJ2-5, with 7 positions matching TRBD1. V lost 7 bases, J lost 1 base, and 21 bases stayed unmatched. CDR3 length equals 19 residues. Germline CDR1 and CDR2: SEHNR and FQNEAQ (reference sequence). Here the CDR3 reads CASTILRVIGGDPQETQYF. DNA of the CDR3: TGTGCCAGCACCATACTTAGGGTTATAGGGGGCGACCCCCAAGAGACCCAGTACTTC.

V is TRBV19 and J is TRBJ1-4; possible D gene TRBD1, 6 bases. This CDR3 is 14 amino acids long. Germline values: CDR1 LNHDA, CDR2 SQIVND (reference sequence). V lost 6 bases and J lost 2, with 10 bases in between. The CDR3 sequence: CASRTDRTNEKLFF. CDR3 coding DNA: TGTGCCAGTAGGACAGACAGGACTAATGAAAAACTGTTTTTT.

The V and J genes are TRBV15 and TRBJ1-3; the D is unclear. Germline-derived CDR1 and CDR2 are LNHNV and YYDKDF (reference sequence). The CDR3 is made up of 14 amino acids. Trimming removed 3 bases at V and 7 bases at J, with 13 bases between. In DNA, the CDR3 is TGTGCCACCAGCAGCGGGATGGCAGGCAACACCATATATTTT. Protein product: CATSSGMAGNTIYF.